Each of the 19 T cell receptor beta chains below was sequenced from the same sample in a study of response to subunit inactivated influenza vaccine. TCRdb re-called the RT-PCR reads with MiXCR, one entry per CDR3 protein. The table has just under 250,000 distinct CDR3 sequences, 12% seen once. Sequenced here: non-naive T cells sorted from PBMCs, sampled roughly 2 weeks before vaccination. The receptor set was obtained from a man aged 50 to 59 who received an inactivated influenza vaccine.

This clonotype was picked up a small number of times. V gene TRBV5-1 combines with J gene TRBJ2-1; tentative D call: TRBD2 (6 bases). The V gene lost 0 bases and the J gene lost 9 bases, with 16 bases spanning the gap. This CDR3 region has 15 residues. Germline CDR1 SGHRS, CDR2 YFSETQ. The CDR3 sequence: CASSLDSLALGEQFF. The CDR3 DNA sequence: TGCGCCAGCAGCTTGGATTCACTAGCCCTTGGTGAGCAGTTCTTC.

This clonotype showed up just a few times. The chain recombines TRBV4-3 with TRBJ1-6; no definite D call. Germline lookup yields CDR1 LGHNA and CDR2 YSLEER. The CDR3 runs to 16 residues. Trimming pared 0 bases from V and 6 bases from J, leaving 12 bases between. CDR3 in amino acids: CASSQDGSVRNSPLHF. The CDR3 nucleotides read TGCGCCAGCAGCCAAGATGGAAGTGTACGTAATTCACCCCTCCACTTT.

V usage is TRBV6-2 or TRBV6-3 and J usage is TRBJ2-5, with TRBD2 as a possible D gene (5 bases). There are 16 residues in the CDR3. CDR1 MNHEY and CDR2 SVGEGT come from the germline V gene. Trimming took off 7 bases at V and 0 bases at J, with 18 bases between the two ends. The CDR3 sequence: CASNRFLSVDQETQYF. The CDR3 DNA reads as TGTGCCAGCAACCGATTCCTTAGCGTAGACCAAGAGACCCAGTACTTC.

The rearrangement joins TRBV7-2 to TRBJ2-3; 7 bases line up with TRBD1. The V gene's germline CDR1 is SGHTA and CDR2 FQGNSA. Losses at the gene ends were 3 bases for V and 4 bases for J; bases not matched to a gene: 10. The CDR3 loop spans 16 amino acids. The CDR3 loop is CASSFKTGYSSDTQYF. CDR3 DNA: TGTGCCAGCAGCTTCAAGACAGGGTACTCGTCAGATACGCAGTATTTT.

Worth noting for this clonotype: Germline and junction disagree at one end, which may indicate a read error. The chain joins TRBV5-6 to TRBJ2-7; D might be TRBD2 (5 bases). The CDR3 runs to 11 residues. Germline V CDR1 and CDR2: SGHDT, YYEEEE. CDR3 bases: TGTGCCAGCAGCTCGGGATACGGGCAGTACTTC. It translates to CASSSGYGQYF.

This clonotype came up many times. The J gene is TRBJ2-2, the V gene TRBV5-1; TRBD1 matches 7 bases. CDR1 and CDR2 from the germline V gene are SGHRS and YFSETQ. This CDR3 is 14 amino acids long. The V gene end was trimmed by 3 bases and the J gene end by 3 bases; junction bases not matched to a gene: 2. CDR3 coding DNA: TGCGCCAGCAGCTCCCAGGGGGACACCGGGGAGCTGTTTTTT. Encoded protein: CASSSQGDTGELFF.

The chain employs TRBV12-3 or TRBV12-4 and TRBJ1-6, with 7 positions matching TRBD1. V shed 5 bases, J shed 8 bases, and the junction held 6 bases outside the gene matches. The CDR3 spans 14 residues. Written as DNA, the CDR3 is TGTGCCAGCAGTAATCAGGGGGTTTATTCACCCCTCCACTTT. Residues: CASSNQGVYSPLHF.

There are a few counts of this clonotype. Here the CDR3 DNA reads TGTGCCAGCAGCCAAGATCTAACCGCACCCGGGGAGCTGTTTTTT. Its protein product is CASSQDLTAPGELFF. The rearrangement joins TRBV4-2 to TRBJ2-2; D not certain. The V gene lost 0 bases and the J gene lost 6 bases, with 11 bases spanning the gap. The CDR3 loop spans 15 amino acids. The V gene's germline CDR1 is LGHNA and CDR2 YNFKEQ.

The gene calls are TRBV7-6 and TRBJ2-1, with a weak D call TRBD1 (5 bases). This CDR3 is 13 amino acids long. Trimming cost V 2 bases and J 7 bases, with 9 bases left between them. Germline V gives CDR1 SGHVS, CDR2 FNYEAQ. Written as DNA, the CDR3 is TGTGCCAGCAGCTTATGGGGCATTAATGAGCAGTTCTTC. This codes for CASSLWGINEQFF.

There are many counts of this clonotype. The CDR3 region has the DNA TGTGCCAGCAGTCGCGGGACAGGGGGGGCTGAGCAGTTCTTC. Amino acid sequence: CASSRGTGGAEQFF. The chain employs TRBV12-3 or TRBV12-4 and TRBJ2-1; 11 bases are a match to TRBD1. V dropped 5 bases and J dropped 9; count of bases not matched to a gene: 6. The CDR3 sequence is 14 residues long.

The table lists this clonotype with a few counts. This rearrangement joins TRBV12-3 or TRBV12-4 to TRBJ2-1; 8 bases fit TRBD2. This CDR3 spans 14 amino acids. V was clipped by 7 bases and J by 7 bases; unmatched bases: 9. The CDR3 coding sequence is TGTGCCAGCACCGCGGGACTAGACTTAAATGAGCAGTTCTTC. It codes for CASTAGLDLNEQFF.

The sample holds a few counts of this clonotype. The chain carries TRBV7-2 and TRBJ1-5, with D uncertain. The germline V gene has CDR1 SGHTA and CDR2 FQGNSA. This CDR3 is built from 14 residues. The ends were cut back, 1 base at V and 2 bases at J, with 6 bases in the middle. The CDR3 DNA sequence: TGTGCCAGCAGCTTAGGGGAGGGCAATCAGCCCCAGCATTTT. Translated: CASSLGEGNQPQHF. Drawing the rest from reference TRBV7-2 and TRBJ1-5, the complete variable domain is GAGVSQSPSNKVTEKGKDVELRCDPISGHTALYWYRQSLGQGLEFLIYFQGNSAPDKSGLPSDRFSAERTGGSVSTLTIQRTQQEDSAVYLCASSLGEGNQPQHFGDGTRLSIL.

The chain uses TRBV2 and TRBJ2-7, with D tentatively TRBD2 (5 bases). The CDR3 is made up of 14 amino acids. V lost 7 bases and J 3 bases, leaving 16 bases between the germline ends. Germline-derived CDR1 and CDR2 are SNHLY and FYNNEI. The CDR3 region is CASKRGSSNYEQYF. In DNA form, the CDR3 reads TGTGCCAGCAAGCGAGGGTCGTCAAACTACGAGCAGTACTTC.

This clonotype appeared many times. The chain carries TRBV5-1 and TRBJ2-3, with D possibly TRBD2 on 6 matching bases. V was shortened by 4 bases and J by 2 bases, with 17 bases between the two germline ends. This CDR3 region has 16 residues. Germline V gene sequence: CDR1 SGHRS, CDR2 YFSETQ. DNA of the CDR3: TGCGCCAGCAGCGGGGGGACCCTACAACCCACAGATACGCAGTATTTT. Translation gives CASSGGTLQPTDTQYF.

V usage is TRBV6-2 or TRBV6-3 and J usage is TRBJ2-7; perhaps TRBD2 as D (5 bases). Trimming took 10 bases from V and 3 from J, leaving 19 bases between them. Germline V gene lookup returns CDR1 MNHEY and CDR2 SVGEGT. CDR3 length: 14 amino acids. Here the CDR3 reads CATSNYGNLYEQYF. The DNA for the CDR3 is TGTGCCACTAGTAACTACGGGAACCTCTACGAGCAGTACTTC.

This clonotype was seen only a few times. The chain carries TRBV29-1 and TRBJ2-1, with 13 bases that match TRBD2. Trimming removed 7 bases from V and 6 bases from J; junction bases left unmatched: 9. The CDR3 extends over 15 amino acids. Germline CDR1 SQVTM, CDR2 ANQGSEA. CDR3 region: CSARTSGRWVNEQFF. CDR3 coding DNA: TGCAGCGCGAGGACTAGCGGGAGATGGGTCAATGAGCAGTTCTTC.

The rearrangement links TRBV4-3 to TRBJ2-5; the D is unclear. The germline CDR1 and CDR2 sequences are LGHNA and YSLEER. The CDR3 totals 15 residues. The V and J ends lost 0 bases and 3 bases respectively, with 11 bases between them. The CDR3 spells CASSQDVRGEETQYF. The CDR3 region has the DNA TGCGCCAGCAGCCAAGATGTCCGCGGCGAAGAGACCCAGTACTTC.

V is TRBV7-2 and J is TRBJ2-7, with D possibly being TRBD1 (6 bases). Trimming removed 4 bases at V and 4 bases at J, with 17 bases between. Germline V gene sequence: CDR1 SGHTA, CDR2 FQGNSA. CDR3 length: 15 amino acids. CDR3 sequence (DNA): TGTGCCAGCAGCTCGAAAGATGACAGGCGGTACGAGCAGTACTTC. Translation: CASSSKDDRRYEQYF.

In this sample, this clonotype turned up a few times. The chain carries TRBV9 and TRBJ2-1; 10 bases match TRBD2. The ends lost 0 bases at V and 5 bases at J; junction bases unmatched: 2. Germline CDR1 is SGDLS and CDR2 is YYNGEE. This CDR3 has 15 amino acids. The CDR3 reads CASSVDTSGDNEQFF. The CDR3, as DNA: TGTGCCAGCAGCGTAGATACTAGCGGGGACAATGAGCAGTTCTTC.